These 24 T cell receptor beta chains were all obtained from the same sample, sequenced in a study of a mutant IDH1 vaccine in newly diagnosed glioma. Noted time point: week 47, end of study. The vaccine gave 300 ug of a 20-mer mutant IDH1 peptide subcutaneously per dose. These receptors are not linked to any known antigen. The table came from immunoSEQ multiplex PCR; TCRdb's copy has only in-frame clones and leaves some out. The sample includes about 24,000 clones, around 76% of them seen just once. The starting material was PBMCs, obtained from a glioma patient whose treatment included an IDH1 peptide vaccine. Source of these receptors: a man between 40 and 49 years old with glioma. Some clones in this sample may be carry-over from other donors' samples.

The J gene is TRBJ2-5, the V gene TRBV14, with a weak D call TRBD2 (6 bases). This CDR3 has 15 amino acids. CDR1 SGHDN and CDR2 FVKESK come from the germline V gene. The V end was cut by 4 bases, the J end by 5 bases, with 17 bases between. The CDR3: CASSPDQYGGETQYF. DNA for the CDR3: TGTGCCAGCAGCCCCGATCAGTATGGGGGGGAGACCCAGTACTTC. Full variable domain (outside the CDR3, taken from reference TRBV14 and TRBJ2-5): EAGVTQFPSHSVIEKGQTVTLRCDPISGHDNLYWYRRVMGKEIKFLLHFVKESKQDESGMPNNRFLAERTGGTYSTLKVQPAELEDSGVYFCASSPDQYGGETQYFGPGTRLLVL.

This chain links TRBV7-2 with TRBJ1-1; D call uncertain. From germline, CDR1 is SGHTA and CDR2 FQGNSA. The germline V and J ends were trimmed by 2 bases and 1 base, with 8 bases remaining between them. The CDR3 spans 14 residues. The CDR3 reads CASSLRQPNTEAFF. In DNA, the CDR3 is TGTGCCAGCAGCTTAAGACAACCGAACACTGAAGCTTTCTTT.

V is TRBV4-1 and J is TRBJ2-7; possible D gene TRBD2, 6 bases. Germline assignment: CDR1 MGHRA and CDR2 YSYEKL. The CDR3 consists of 17 residues. V was pared by 1 base and J by 4 bases, with 20 bases between. CDR3 loop: CASSQVAVVFGGYEQYF. CDR3 nucleotide sequence: TGCGCCAGCAGCCAAGTTGCTGTGGTCTTCGGGGGATACGAGCAGTACTTC.

The chain employs TRBV5-6 and TRBJ2-2; 12 positions match TRBD2. CDR3 length equals 17 residues. With 3 bases clipped from V and 3 bases from J, the junction kept 6 bases outside the gene matches. Germline V gene data show CDR1 as SGHDT and CDR2 as YYEEEE. The CDR3 DNA is TGTGCCAGCAGCTCCGGACTAGCGGGGAGGGACACCGGGGAGCTGTTTTTT. Translation gives CASSSGLAGRDTGELFF.

The chain joins TRBV5-1 to TRBJ2-3; TRBD2 agrees at 10 bases. Trimming cost V 1 base and J 5 bases; bases outside gene matches: 7. This CDR3 comprises 16 residues. CDR1 is SGHRS and CDR2 is YFSETQ in the germline V gene. CDR3: CASSLRSSGGGDTQYF. DNA for the CDR3: TGCGCCAGCAGCTTGCGTTCTAGCGGGGGCGGAGATACGCAGTATTTT.

The rearrangement joins TRBV6-1 to TRBJ2-7, with 10 nucleotides matching TRBD1. The CDR3 loop spans 12 amino acids. V dropped 7 bases and J dropped 5; count of bases not matched to a gene: 2. The V gene's germline CDR1 is MNHNS and CDR2 SASEGT. CDR3 in DNA: TGTGCCAGCACGACAGGGGGCAACGAGCAGTACTTC. Translating it yields CASTTGGNEQYF.

This chain connects TRBV7-9 to TRBJ2-6; D is ambiguous. The ends were cut back, 2 bases at V and 0 bases at J, with 2 bases in the middle. The CDR3 spans 14 residues. CDR1 SEHNR and CDR2 FQNEAQ come from the germline V gene (reference sequence). The CDR3: CASSLFSGANVLTF. Here the CDR3 DNA reads TGTGCCAGCAGCTTATTCTCTGGGGCCAACGTCCTGACTTTC.

The gene calls are TRBV4-1 and TRBJ2-2; no reliable D call. V shed 0 bases and J shed 3 bases, with 8 bases lying between them. This CDR3 region has 15 residues. Germline V CDR1 and CDR2: MGHRA, YSYEKL. The CDR3, as DNA: TGCGCCAGCAGCCAAGATGGGATAGACACCGGGGAGCTGTTTTTT. Protein: CASSQDGIDTGELFF.

This clone was found a few times. This chain links TRBV27 with TRBJ1-1; D gene ambiguous. Germline CDR1 MNHEY, CDR2 SMNVEV (reference sequence). This CDR3 is 11 amino acids long. V was clipped by 2 bases and J by 8 bases, with 6 bases between them. CDR3: CASSLGQEAFF. The CDR3 nucleotides read TGTGCCAGCAGTTTAGGCCAAGAAGCTTTCTTT.

J is TRBJ1-1 and V is TRBV4-1; D is possibly TRBD1 (5 bases). V was clipped by 3 bases and J by 9 bases, with 11 bases between them. Germline CDR1 and CDR2: MGHRA and YSYEKL. This CDR3 has 12 amino acids. CDR3 in DNA: TGCGCCAGCAGCCAGGGGGACCGACAAGCTTTCTTT. It specifies CASSQGDRQAFF.

The chain couples TRBV6-1 to TRBJ1-5, with 7 nucleotides matching TRBD1. CDR1 MNHNS and CDR2 SASEGT come from the germline V gene. J gave up 6 bases and V 6 bases, and 8 bases lay outside the gene matches. There are 14 residues in the CDR3. The CDR3 spells CASRKTGTGQPQHF. CDR3 sequence (DNA): TGTGCCAGCAGAAAGACAGGGACTGGTCAGCCCCAGCATTTT.

Here the CDR3 DNA reads TGTGCCAGCAGGCTCTCTAGCGGGGGGGCCTACGAGCAGTACTTC. Translation: CASRLSSGGAYEQYF. The chain has TRBV14 and TRBJ2-7; TRBD2 aligns across 12 bases. Germline values: CDR1 SGHDN, CDR2 FVKESK. J gave up 2 bases and V 6 bases, and 5 bases lay outside the gene matches. The CDR3 is made up of 15 amino acids.

CDR3 sequence reads: CASSRIAGGPHEQYF. The CDR3 DNA is TGTGCCAGCAGCCGGATAGCGGGGGGGCCCCACGAGCAGTACTTC. The chain is built from TRBV7-2 and TRBJ2-7; 11 positions agree with TRBD2. J lost 5 bases, V lost 5 bases, and 8 bases had no gene match. Germline CDR1 and CDR2: SGHTA and FQGNSA. The CDR3 contains 15 residues. Looking up the rest from reference TRBV7-2 and TRBJ2-7 gives the full variable domain: GAGVSQSPSNKVTEKGKDVELRCDPISGHTALYWYRQSLGQGLEFLIYFQGNSAPDKSGLPSDRFSAERTGGSVSTLTIQRTQQEDSAVYLCASSRIAGGPHEQYFGPGTRLTVT.

The chain carries TRBV9 and TRBJ2-7; 8 positions match TRBD1. CDR1 SGDLS and CDR2 YYNGEE come from the germline V gene. The CDR3 contains 14 residues. Germline trimming cut 3 bases from V and 5 bases from J; bases unmatched to any gene: 7. The CDR3, as DNA: TGTGCCAGCAGCGGACGGACAGGGTATGACGAGCAGTACTTC. Its translation: CASSGRTGYDEQYF.

The chain links TRBV19 to TRBJ2-7, with 7 bases identical to TRBD2. The germline gives CDR1 LNHDA, CDR2 SQIVND (reference sequence). V dropped 6 bases and J dropped 2; count of bases not matched to a gene: 7. The CDR3 runs to 14 residues. This CDR3 is CASSPTLAAYEQYF. The CDR3 DNA reads TGTGCCAGTAGCCCCACTCTAGCGGCCTACGAGCAGTACTTC.

The chain links TRBV9 to TRBJ2-3; D unclear. Deletions cut 4 bases from V and 0 bases from J, with 9 bases between. The CDR3 totals 14 residues. Germline values: CDR1 SGDLS, CDR2 YYNGEE. Written as DNA, the CDR3 is TGTGCCAGCAGCAGACCTAGAAGCACAGATACGCAGTATTTT. Translating it yields CASSRPRSTDTQYF.

The rearrangement joins TRBV6-6 to TRBJ1-2; D gene unclear. The V gene's germline CDR1 is MNHNY and CDR2 SVGAGI (reference sequence). The CDR3 is 13 residues long. Trimming removed 1 base at V and 8 bases at J, with 11 bases between. The CDR3 loop is CASSYYAPRGYTF. CDR3 coding DNA: TGTGCCAGCAGTTACTACGCGCCCCGGGGCTACACCTTC.

V usage is TRBV5-4 and J usage is TRBJ1-2; the match to TRBD1 covers 7 bases. Unmatched junction bases numbered 11, after V lost 2 bases and J lost 7 bases. The CDR3 spans 15 residues. The germline CDR1 and CDR2 sequences are SGHNT and YYREEE (reference sequence). The CDR3 DNA reads as TGTGCCAGCAGCTTACAGGGGATGGAGATGAGTGGCTACACCTTC. This encodes CASSLQGMEMSGYTF.

The chain employs TRBV7-7 and TRBJ2-1, with D perhaps TRBD1 (5 bases). Germline V gene lookup returns CDR1 SSHAT and CDR2 FNYEAQ (reference sequence). Trimming shortened V by 3 bases and J by 4 bases, and 7 bases separated the two germline ends. The CDR3 runs 13 residues. The CDR3 region has the DNA TGTGCCAGCAGCTTGACAGTTTACAATGAGCAGTTCTTC. Residues: CASSLTVYNEQFF. Combining the CDR3 with reference TRBV7-7 and TRBJ2-1 gives the whole variable domain GAGVSQSPRYKVTKRGQDVTLRCDPISSHATLYWYQQALGQGPEFLTYFNYEAQPDKSGLPSDRFSAERPEGSISTLTIQRTEQRDSAMYRCASSLTVYNEQFFGPGTRLTVL.

The gene calls are TRBV4-1 and TRBJ2-5, with 7 bases aligning to TRBD1. This CDR3 spans 14 amino acids. Trimming removed 2 bases from V and 3 bases from J; junction bases left unmatched: 3. The germline V gene has CDR1 MGHRA and CDR2 YSYEKL. The CDR3 DNA is TGCGCCAGCAGCCAACTGGGACAGAAAGAGACCCAGTACTTC. Its protein product is CASSQLGQKETQYF.

The J gene is TRBJ2-7, the V gene TRBV5-1, with D uncertain. Germline V gene sequence: CDR1 SGHRS, CDR2 YFSETQ. Trimming pared 6 bases from V and 3 bases from J, leaving 16 bases between. CDR3 length equals 14 residues. The CDR3 sequence: CASNLGSGLYEQYF. The CDR3 nucleotides read TGCGCCAGCAACCTGGGATCCGGCCTCTACGAGCAGTACTTC.

This chain joins TRBV30 and TRBJ1-1; TRBD1 might be the D (6 bases). The length of the CDR3 is 17 residues. CDR1 is GTSNPN and CDR2 is SVGIG in the germline V gene (reference sequence). The V end lost 0 bases, the J end lost 3 bases, and 20 bases lay between the germline ends. Here the CDR3 DNA reads TGTGCCTGGAGTGTATATATCCCGCGAGGGGGGTACACTGAAGCTTTCTTT. Encoded protein: CAWSVYIPRGGYTEAFF.

The chain links TRBV11-2 to TRBJ2-7; D is possibly TRBD2 (5 bases). The CDR3 covers 17 residues. Trimming removed 2 bases at V and 5 bases at J, with 22 bases between. CDR1 is SGHAT and CDR2 is FQNNGV in the germline V gene. The CDR3 DNA sequence: TGTGCCAGCAGCTTATGGCTCGGCCGGGGAGCTTATGACGAGCAGTACTTC. Translated, it gives CASSLWLGRGAYDEQYF.

The chain combines TRBV6-1 with TRBJ2-7; maybe TRBD1 (5 bases). The CDR3 loop spans 14 amino acids. CDR1 and CDR2 from the germline V gene are MNHNS and SASEGT. V lost 7 bases, J lost 2 bases, and 15 bases lay in between. The CDR3 coding sequence is TGTGCCAGCATTGGACATCCGATAACCTACGAGCAGTACTTC. This gives the protein CASIGHPITYEQYF.